The TCR beta chain under discussion was sequenced for a study of blood T cell repertoires in COVID-19. About the research overall: Sources were T cells, B-cell-depleted T cells, or PBMCs; the material itself was cDNA or gDNA.

Allocation to cohorts depended on clinical history reported by the participants. Repertoires were generated with immunoSEQ multiplex PCR, while TCRdb's copy carries only in-frame clones and drops some. The sample lists some 310,000 clones, approximately 89% seen once, with more than 9% in the top ten. V was clipped by 11 bases and J by 7 bases, with 13 bases between them. Per the germline V gene, CDR1 is ENHRY and CDR2 is SYGVKD. CDR3 size: 11 residues. The gene calls are TRBV10-3 and TRBJ2-3, with D perhaps TRBD1 (6 bases). Source material: PBMCs or T cells enriched from blood (not recorded which). The sequence was collected from a woman aged 25 to 39 who had recovered from COVID-19. Here the CDR3 reads CASTQGNTQYF. The CDR3 bases are TGTGCCTCAACACAGGGTAATACGCAGTATTTT.